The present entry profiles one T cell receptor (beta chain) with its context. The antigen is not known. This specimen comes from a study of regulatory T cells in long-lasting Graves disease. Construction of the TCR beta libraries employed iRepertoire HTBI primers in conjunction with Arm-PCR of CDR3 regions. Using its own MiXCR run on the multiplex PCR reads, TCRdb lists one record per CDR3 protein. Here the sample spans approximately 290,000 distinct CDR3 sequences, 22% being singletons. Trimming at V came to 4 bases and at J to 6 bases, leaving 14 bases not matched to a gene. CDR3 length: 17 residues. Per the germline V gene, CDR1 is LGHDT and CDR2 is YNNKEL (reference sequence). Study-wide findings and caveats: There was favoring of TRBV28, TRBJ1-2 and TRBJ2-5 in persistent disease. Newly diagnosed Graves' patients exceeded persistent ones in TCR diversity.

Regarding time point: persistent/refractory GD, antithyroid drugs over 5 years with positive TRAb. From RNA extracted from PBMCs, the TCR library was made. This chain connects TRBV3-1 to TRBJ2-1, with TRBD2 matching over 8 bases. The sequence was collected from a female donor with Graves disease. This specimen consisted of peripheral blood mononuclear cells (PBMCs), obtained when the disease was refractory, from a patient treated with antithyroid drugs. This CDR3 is CASSPPGGLASGNEQFF. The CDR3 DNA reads TGTGCCAGCAGCCCCCCCGGCGGACTAGCATCCGGCAATGAGCAGTTCTTC.